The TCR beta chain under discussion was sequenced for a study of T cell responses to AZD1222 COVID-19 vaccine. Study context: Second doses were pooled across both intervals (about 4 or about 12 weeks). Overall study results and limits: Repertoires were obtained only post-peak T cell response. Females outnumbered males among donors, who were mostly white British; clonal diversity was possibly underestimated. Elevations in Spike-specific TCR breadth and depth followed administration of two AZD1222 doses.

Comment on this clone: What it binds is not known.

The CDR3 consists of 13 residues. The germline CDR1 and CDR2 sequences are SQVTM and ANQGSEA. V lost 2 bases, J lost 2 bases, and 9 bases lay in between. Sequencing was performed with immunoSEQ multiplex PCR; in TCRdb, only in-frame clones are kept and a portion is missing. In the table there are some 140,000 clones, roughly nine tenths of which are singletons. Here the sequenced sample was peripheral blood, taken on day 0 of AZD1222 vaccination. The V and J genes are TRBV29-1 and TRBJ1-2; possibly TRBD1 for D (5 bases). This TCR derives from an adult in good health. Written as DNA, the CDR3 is TGCAGCGTTGAAACGGGGCCCAACTATGGCTACACCTTC. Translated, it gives CSVETGPNYGYTF. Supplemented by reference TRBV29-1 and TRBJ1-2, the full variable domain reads SAVISQKPSRDICQRGTSLTIQCQVDSQVTMMFWYRQQPGQSLTLIATANQGSEATYESGFVIDKFPISRPNLTFSTLTVSNMSPEDSSIYLCSVETGPNYGYTFGSGTRLTVV.